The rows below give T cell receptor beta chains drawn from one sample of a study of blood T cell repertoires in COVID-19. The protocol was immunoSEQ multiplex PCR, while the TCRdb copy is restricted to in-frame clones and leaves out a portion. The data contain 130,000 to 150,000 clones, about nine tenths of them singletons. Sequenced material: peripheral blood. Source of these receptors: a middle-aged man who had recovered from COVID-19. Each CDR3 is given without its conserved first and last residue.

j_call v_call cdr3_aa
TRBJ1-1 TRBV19 ASRTGFAEAF
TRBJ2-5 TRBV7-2 ASSLFGGRETQY
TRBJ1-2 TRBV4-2 ASSQDGQGHDYGYT
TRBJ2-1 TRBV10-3 AISESLAGYYNEQF
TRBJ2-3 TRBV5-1 ASSLMEDTDTQY
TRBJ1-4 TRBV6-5 ASSYREQEKLF
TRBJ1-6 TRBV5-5 ASSLVDRSSPLH
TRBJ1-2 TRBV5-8 ASSFPGRERTYGYT
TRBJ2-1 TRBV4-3 ASSQGRHGEQF
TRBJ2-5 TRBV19 ASSQFQETQY
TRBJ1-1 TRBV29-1 SVIGRVNTEAF
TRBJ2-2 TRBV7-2 ASSLNGGATGELF
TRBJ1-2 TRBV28 ASTDTGQGKYGYT
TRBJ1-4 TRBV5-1 ASSLDGDNHNEKLF
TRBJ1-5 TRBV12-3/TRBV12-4 ASSRDRDQPQH
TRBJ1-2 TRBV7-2 ASSPQVGNAGYT
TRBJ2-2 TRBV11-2 ASSLVKGLVGELF
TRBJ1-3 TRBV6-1 ASSEFVKGQAYSGNTIY
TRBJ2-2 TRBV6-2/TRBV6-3 ASSLPGQGLTGELF
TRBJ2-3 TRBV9 ASSYSGGTDTQY
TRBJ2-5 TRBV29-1 SVEEHRSGQETQY
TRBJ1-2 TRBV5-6 ASSPGQLRNSYGYT
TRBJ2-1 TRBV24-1 ATRGQGANNEQF
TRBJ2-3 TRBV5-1 ASTFQQVTDTQY
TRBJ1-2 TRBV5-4 ASTRDSEWYGYT
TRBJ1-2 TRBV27 ASSLRDRGIYGYT
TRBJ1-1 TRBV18 ASSPRETLTEAF
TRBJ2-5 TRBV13 ASSLDRGRETQY
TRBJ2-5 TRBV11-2 ASSSMGTDQETQY
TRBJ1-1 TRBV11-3 ASTIQGANTEAF
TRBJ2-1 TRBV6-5 ASSPDRFWGNEQF
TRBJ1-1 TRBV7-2 ASSLGHANTEAF
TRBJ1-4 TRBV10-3 AIIRDRVEKLF
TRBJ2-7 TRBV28 ASISSSSYEQY
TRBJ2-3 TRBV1 TSSQGESGESGTQY
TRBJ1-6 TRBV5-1 ASSLAGYNSPLH
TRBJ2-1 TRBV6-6 ASSAVAGVYNEQF
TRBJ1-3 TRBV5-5 ASSLGQGAFSGNTIY
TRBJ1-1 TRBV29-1 SVARGMNTEAF
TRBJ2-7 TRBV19 ASSGLRVGVSVGSYEQY
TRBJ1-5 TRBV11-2 ASSRGNQPQH
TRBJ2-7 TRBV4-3 ASSQGRASGARGLYEQY
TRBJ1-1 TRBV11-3 AIILTGMNTEAF
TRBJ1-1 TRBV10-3 AISQTGGADAEAF
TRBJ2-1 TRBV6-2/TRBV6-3 ASSYYPSGGVSSYNEQF
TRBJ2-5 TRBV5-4 ASSSGLAGGAETQY
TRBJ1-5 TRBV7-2 ASSSVGSSNQPQH
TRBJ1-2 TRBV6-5 ASSYSPTGTYGYT
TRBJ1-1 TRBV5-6 ASSPLGGQNTEAF